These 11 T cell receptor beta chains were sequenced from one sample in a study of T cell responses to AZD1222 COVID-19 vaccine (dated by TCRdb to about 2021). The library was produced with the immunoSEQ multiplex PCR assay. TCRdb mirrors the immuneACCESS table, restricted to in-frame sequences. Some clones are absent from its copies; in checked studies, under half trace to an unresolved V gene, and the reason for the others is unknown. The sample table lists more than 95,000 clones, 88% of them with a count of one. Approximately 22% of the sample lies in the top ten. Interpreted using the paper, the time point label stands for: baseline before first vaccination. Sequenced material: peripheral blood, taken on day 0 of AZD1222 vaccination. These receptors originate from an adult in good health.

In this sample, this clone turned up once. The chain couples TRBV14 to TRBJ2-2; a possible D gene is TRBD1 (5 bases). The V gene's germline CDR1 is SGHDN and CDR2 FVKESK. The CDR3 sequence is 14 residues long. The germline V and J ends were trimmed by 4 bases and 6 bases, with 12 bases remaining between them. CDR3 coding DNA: TGTGCCAGCAGCCCCTACGTAGGGGCCGGGGAGCTGTTTTTT. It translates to CASSPYVGAGELFF.

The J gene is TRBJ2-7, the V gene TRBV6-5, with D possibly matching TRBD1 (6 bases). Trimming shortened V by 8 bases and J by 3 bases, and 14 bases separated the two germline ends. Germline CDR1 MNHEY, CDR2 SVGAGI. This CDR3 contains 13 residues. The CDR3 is CASYSGGNYEQYF. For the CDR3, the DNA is TGTGCCAGCTACAGTGGGGGCAACTACGAGCAGTACTTC.

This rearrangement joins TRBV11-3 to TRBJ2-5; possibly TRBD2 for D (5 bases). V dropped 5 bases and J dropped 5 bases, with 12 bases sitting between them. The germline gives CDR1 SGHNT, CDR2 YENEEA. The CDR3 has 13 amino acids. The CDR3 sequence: CASSPREGETQYF. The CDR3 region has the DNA TGTGCCAGCAGCCCTCGCGAGGGTGAGACCCAGTACTTC.

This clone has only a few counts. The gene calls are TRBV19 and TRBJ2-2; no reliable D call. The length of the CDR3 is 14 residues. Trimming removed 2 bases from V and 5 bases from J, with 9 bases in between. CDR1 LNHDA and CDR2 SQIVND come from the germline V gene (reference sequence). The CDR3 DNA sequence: TGTGCCAGTAGTATATTAGTTCAAACCGGGGAGCTGTTTTTT. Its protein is CASSILVQTGELFF.

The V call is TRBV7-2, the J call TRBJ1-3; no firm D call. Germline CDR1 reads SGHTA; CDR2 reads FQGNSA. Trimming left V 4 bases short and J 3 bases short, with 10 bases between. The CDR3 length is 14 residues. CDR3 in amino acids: CASSYRTYGNTIYF. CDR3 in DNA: TGTGCCAGCAGCTATCGGACTTATGGAAACACCATATATTTT.

This chain's CDR3 is CASRTGTGAYEQYF. As DNA, the CDR3 is TGCGCCAGCAGAACTGGGACAGGGGCCTACGAGCAGTACTTC. This chain uses TRBV5-1 with TRBJ2-7; 10 bases agree with TRBD1. With V trimmed by 5 bases and J by 2 bases, 4 bases remained unmatched. Germline V gene sequence: CDR1 SGHRS, CDR2 YFSETQ. This CDR3 comprises 14 residues.

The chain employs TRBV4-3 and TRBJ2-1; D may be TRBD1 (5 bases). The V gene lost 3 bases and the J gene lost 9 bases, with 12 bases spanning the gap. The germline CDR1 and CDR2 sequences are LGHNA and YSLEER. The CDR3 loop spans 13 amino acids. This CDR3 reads CASSQSGWSEQFF. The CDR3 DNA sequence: TGCGCCAGCAGCCAGTCAGGGTGGAGTGAGCAGTTCTTC.

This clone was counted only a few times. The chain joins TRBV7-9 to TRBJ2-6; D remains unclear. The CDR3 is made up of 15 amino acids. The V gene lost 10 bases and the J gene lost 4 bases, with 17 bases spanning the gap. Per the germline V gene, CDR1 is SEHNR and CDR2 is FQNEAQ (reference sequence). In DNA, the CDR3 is TGTGCCACCGAATTAGAGGCGGCGGGGGCCAACGTCCTGACTTTC. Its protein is CATELEAAGANVLTF.

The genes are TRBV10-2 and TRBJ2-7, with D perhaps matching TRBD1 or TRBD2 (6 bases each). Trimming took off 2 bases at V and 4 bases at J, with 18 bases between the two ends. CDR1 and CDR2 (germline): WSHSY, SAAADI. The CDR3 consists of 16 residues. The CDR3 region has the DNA TGCGCCAGCAGTGAGGGGGACTCAGAGGGGGGTTACGAGCAGTACTTC. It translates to CASSEGDSEGGYEQYF.

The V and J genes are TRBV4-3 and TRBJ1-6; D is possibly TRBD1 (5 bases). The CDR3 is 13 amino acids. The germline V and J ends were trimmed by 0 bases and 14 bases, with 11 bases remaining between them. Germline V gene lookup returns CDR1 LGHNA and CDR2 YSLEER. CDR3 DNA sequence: TGCGCCAGCAGCCAAGACAGGGATAGGGCCCTCCACTTT. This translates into CASSQDRDRALHF.

The CDR3, as DNA: TGCGCCAGCAGCCACGCCGGCTCCGGGACGGTATCCTACGAGCAGTACTTC. Protein product: CASSHAGSGTVSYEQYF. This chain links TRBV4-1 with TRBJ2-7; D may correspond to TRBD1 or TRBD2 (5 bases each). The V end lost 3 bases, the J end lost 1 base, and 19 bases lay between the germline ends. The CDR3 sequence is 17 residues long. Germline V gene lookup returns CDR1 MGHRA and CDR2 YSYEKL.